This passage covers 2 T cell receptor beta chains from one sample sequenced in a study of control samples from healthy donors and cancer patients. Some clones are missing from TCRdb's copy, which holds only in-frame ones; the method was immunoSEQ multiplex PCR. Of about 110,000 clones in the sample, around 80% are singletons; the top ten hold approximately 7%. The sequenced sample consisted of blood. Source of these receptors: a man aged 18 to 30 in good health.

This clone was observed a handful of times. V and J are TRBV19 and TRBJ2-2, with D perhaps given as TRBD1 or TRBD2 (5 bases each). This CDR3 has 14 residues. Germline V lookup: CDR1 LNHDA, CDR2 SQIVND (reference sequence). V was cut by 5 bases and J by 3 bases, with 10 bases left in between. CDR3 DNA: TGTGCCAGTAGTCGGGGCAGGTACACCGGGGAGCTGTTTTTT. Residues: CASSRGRYTGELFF.

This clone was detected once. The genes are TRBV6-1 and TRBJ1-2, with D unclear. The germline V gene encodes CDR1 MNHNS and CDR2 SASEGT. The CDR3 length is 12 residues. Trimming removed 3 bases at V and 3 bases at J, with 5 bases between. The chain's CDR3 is CASSDLYYGYTF. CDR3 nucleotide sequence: TGTGCCAGCAGTGATCTTTACTATGGCTACACCTTC.